This T cell receptor beta chain was recovered during a study of response to subunit inactivated influenza vaccine. Study conclusions and caveats: The authors suggested that few new T cells are recruited per seasonal influenza vaccination.

TCRdb re-derived calls from the RT-PCR reads in MiXCR, one entry per CDR3 protein. The sample shows fewer than 550,000 distinct CDR3 sequences, less than 30% of them seen only once. Worth noting for this clonotype: Its antigen remains unidentified.

This CDR3 is 14 amino acids long. The V gene lost 6 bases and the J gene lost 7 bases, with 16 bases spanning the gap. Germline values: CDR1 SGHTA, CDR2 FQGNSA. The gene calls are TRBV7-2 and TRBJ2-1; the D call may be TRBD1 or TRBD2 (5 bases each). Sequenced here: CD4+ T cells sorted from PBMCs, sampled about 5 days after vaccination. The sequence was obtained from a man aged 45 to 65 who received an inactivated influenza vaccine. The CDR3 coding sequence is TGTGCCAGCAGGTTATTGGGGGAAAGGAATGAGCAGTTCTTC. Translating it yields CASRLLGERNEQFF.